This T cell receptor beta chain stems from a study of T-cell memory formation after mild COVID-19. Study information: TCR clusters showed largely donor specificity. Study-wide findings and caveats: Clones contracting across day 15 to 85 had a balanced CD4/CD8 profile; later expanding clones leaned CD4+.

This CDR3 spans 15 amino acids. Germline CDR1 and CDR2: SGHRS and YFSETQ. V shed 4 bases, J shed 9 bases, and the junction held 11 bases outside the gene matches. Concerning this clonotype: Its target is not known.

TCRdb re-analysed the 5' RACE reads in MiXCR, keeping a single row per CDR3 protein. The table records around 340,000 distinct CDR3 sequences, approximately 15% of them present only once. The V call is TRBV5-1, the J call TRBJ2-1; 9 nucleotides line up with TRBD1. The sequencing sample was made of PBMCs or a T cell subset sorted from them (not recorded which). This clonotype originated in a man in his late teens or twenties who had mild COVID-19 (a few samples of this study predate the infection). Cell type and time point are not known. The CDR3 reads CASSTARDRASEQFF. In DNA form, the CDR3 reads TGCGCCAGCAGCACGGCCCGGGACAGGGCCAGTGAGCAGTTCTTC. Full variable domain (rest looked up from reference TRBV5-1 and TRBJ2-1): KAGVTQTPRYLIKTRGQQVTLSCSPISGHRSVSWYQQTPGQGLQFLFEYFSETQRNKGNFPGRFSGRQFSNSRSEMNVSTLELGDSALYLCASSTARDRASEQFFGPGTRLTVL.